These 26 T cell receptor beta chains were sequenced from one sample in a study of T cells in Graves' hyperthyroidism and ophthalmopathy. The TCR beta CDR3 regions underwent amplification using RNA transcripts as the source. Initially, a first-round RT-PCR of the TCR CDR3 employed the HTBI primer set. From the multiplex PCR reads, TCRdb called clonotypes with MiXCR, one entry per CDR3 protein. The sample lists about 250,000 distinct CDR3 sequences, roughly 22% seen once, with about 60% in the top ten. Sequencing was performed on blood. These receptors came from a man younger than 45 with Graves' ophthalmopathy.

The gene calls are TRBV20-1 and TRBJ2-1, with no clear D. The germline V gene has CDR1 DFQATT and CDR2 SNEGSKA (reference sequence). V lost 0 bases to trimming and J lost 6 bases, with 12 bases between them. The CDR3 runs to 14 residues. The CDR3 coding sequence is TGCAGTGCTAGAGATCCTGGTCCCGCCAATGAGCAGTTCTTC. Translating gives CSARDPGPANEQFF.

In its sample, this clonotype was seen many times. The rearrangement uses TRBV7-9 and TRBJ1-1, with D hard to call. The length of the CDR3 is 14 residues. V gave up 1 base and J gave up 9 bases, with 15 bases separating them. The germline gives CDR1 SEHNR, CDR2 FQNEAQ (reference sequence). CDR3 sequence reads: CASSLGTGRPKAFF. DNA for the CDR3: TGTGCCAGCAGCTTAGGCACGGGGAGACCTAAAGCTTTCTTT.

As concerns this clonotype: One junction end disagrees with the germline gene, perhaps due to a read error. This chain uses TRBV6-9 with TRBJ2-5; the D is unclear. The CDR3 is made up of 14 amino acids. The germline V gene encodes CDR1 MNHGY and CDR2 SVAAGI. The CDR3 nucleotides read TGTGACAGCAGTTTTCTGGCGAACGAAGAGACCCAGTACTTC. Its translation: CDSSFLANEETQYF.

This clonotype is a singleton in its sample. This chain connects TRBV15 to TRBJ1-6; possibly TRBD1 for D (5 bases). With 0 bases removed from V and 9 bases from J, the gap between germline ends came to 18 bases. Germline assignment: CDR1 LNHNV and CDR2 YYDKDF (reference sequence). The CDR3 covers 17 residues. The DNA of the CDR3 is TGTGCCACCAGCAGAGATTCTGGCGGGACCCTCGGTTCACCCCTCCACTTT. Residues: CATSRDSGGTLGSPLHF.

This clonotype occurred a few times. The chain recombines TRBV20-1 with TRBJ2-7; TRBD1 matches 9 bases. The length of the CDR3 is 13 residues. The V segment lost 5 bases and the J segment 4 bases; nucleotides outside the gene matches: 6. Germline V lookup: CDR1 DFQATT, CDR2 SNEGSKA (reference sequence). The CDR3 loop is CSAVDRGRYEQYF. The CDR3 DNA is TGCAGTGCTGTTGACAGGGGGAGGTACGAGCAGTACTTC.

In this sample, this clonotype turned up many times. The chain couples TRBV7-9 to TRBJ1-1, with D possibly TRBD1 on 6 matching bases. V shed 6 bases and J shed 0 bases, with 11 bases lying between them. CDR3 length: 14 amino acids. Germline CDR1 and CDR2: SEHNR and FQNEAQ (reference sequence). DNA of the CDR3: TGTGCCAGCAGTAAACAGGGAATGAACACTGAAGCTTTCTTT. Translating gives CASSKQGMNTEAFF.

This sequence joins TRBV4-1 and TRBJ2-5, with 10 nucleotides matching TRBD2. This CDR3 is built from 19 residues. Looked up from germline, CDR1 is MGHRA and CDR2 is YSYEKL. J was trimmed by 4 bases and V by 0 bases; bases with no gene match: 14. The CDR3: CASSQDWASGSWVGETQYF. For the CDR3, the DNA is TGCGCCAGCAGCCAAGATTGGGCTAGCGGGAGTTGGGTAGGAGAGACCCAGTACTTC.

This clonotype has only a few counts. The rearrangement joins TRBV28 to TRBJ2-3; TRBD1 might be the D (5 bases). CDR1 is MDHEN, CDR2 SYDVKM, per germline. The CDR3 extends over 15 amino acids. Trimming removed 0 bases from V and 2 bases from J, with 9 bases in between. The CDR3 DNA reads as TGTGCCAGCAGTTTATGGGGGCGCAACACAGATACGCAGTATTTT. Translating gives CASSLWGRNTDTQYF.

The table lists this clonotype with many counts. Sequence at one end of the junction differs from germline and may be a read error. The V gene is TRBV7-9, the J gene TRBJ2-1, with 9 bases lining up with TRBD2. Germline V gene lookup returns CDR1 SEHNR and CDR2 FQNEAQ (reference sequence). The CDR3 is 17 amino acids. The CDR3 spells CASSLETVSSGERAQFF. CDR3 nucleotides: TGTGCCAGCAGTTTAGAAACGGTGTCTAGCGGGGAGAGGGCGCAGTTCTTC.

This clonotype was detected only a few times. The chain uses TRBV2 and TRBJ2-7; tentatively, D is TRBD2 (6 bases). Germline V gene lookup returns CDR1 SNHLY and CDR2 FYNNEI. The CDR3 is 14 amino acids. Deletions cut 5 bases from V and 2 bases from J, with 13 bases between. CDR3 in amino acids: CASSRGTVPYEQYF. The CDR3 coding sequence is TGTGCCAGCAGTCGCGGGACGGTCCCCTACGAGCAGTACTTC.

The V call is TRBV20-1, the J call TRBJ1-2, with D maybe TRBD1 (6 bases). Trimming stripped 7 bases from V and 3 bases from J, with 24 bases between. The germline CDR1 and CDR2 sequences are DFQATT and SNEGSKA (reference sequence). This CDR3 is 16 amino acids long. The CDR3 sequence: CSGRYLLRGKDYGYTF. The DNA for the CDR3 is TGCAGTGGAAGATATTTACTCAGGGGTAAGGACTATGGCTACACCTTC.

The V and J genes are TRBV12-5 and TRBJ1-1; 11 bases are a match to TRBD1. With V trimmed by 6 bases and J by 7 bases, 4 bases remained unmatched. CDR1 is LGHNT and CDR2 is FRNRAP in the germline V gene. The CDR3 spans 13 residues. The CDR3 bases are TGTGCTAGTGGCTGGACAGGGGGCGTTGAAGCTTTCTTT. Translation: CASGWTGGVEAFF. Full variable domain (rest looked up from reference TRBV12-5 and TRBJ1-1): DARVTQTPRHKVTEMGQEVTMRCQPILGHNTVFWYRQTMMQGLELLAYFRNRAPLDDSGMPKDRFSAEMPDATLATLKIQPSEPRDSAVYFCASGWTGGVEAFFGQGTRLTVV.

The rearrangement joins TRBV6-2 or TRBV6-3 to TRBJ2-7, with D maybe TRBD2 (6 bases). V lost 6 bases and J lost 3, with 30 bases in between. CDR1 MNHEY and CDR2 SVGEGT come from the germline V gene. This CDR3 has 19 residues. The CDR3 here is CASSQILVGVSGAVYEQYF. The CDR3 coding sequence is TGTGCCAGCAGCCAAATATTGGTCGGGGTTAGCGGAGCCGTCTACGAGCAGTACTTC.

This clonotype was seen at least ten times. This chain uses TRBV18 with TRBJ1-1; D is possibly TRBD1 (5 bases). Germline V lookup: CDR1 KGHSH, CDR2 LQKENI. This CDR3 has 13 residues. Trimming removed 0 bases at V and 9 bases at J, with 11 bases between. DNA of the CDR3: TGTGCCAGCTCACCACCGGGGCAGCTCCAAGCTTTCTTT. Its protein is CASSPPGQLQAFF.

This clonotype showed up just a few times. V is TRBV5-1 and J is TRBJ1-6; 9 bases fit TRBD1. The trim removed 4 bases at V and 8 bases at J, leaving 10 bases unmatched. CDR1 is SGHRS, CDR2 YFSETQ, per germline. The CDR3 totals 16 residues. CDR3 residues: CASSETGTGFDSPLHF. The CDR3 coding sequence is TGCGCCAGCAGCGAGACCGGGACAGGGTTTGATTCACCCCTCCACTTT.

The sample holds many counts of this clonotype. V and J are TRBV11-2 and TRBJ1-3; D remains ambiguous. The V and J ends lost 0 bases and 2 bases respectively, with 11 bases between them. Looked up from germline, CDR1 is SGHAT and CDR2 is FQNNGV. The CDR3 has 16 residues. CDR3 amino acids: CASSLDLRGAGNTIYF. Written as DNA, the CDR3 is TGTGCCAGCAGCTTAGATCTGCGGGGAGCTGGAAACACCATATATTTT.

This clonotype was observed at least ten times. The DNA of the CDR3 is TGTGCCAGCAGCTTAGGTGTAGCGGCGGATCCAGATACGCAGTATTTT. Translation: CASSLGVAADPDTQYF. V usage is TRBV11-3 and J usage is TRBJ2-3; a possible D gene is TRBD2 (6 bases). CDR1 and CDR2 (germline): SGHNT, YENEEA. Trimming took off 1 base at V and 4 bases at J, with 15 bases between the two ends. The CDR3 loop spans 16 amino acids.

This clonotype was observed at least ten times. The chain couples TRBV20-1 to TRBJ2-7, with D possibly being TRBD1 (5 bases). The V gene lost 3 bases and the J gene lost 5 bases, with 14 bases spanning the gap. In germline, CDR1 is DFQATT, CDR2 SNEGSKA (reference sequence). The CDR3 length is 13 residues. The chain's CDR3 is CSARSQGGHEQYF. In DNA form, the CDR3 reads TGCAGTGCTAGGTCCCAGGGCGGTCACGAGCAGTACTTC.

The chain is built from TRBV28 and TRBJ2-3; possible D gene TRBD1, 5 bases. TRBJ1-5 matches the DNA end more closely, so the J call is doubtful. This CDR3 has 13 residues. Per germline, CDR1 MDHEN and CDR2 SYDVKM. CDR3 sequence (DNA): TGTGCCAGCAGTTTAGGGGCGGCAGATACGCAGCATTTT. Amino acid sequence: CASSLGAADTQHF.

This chain uses TRBV29-1 with TRBJ2-1; 9 bases line up with TRBD2. Germline V gives CDR1 SQVTM, CDR2 ANQGSEA. The CDR3 is 15 amino acids. The J segment lost 4 bases and the V segment lost 5 bases, leaving 9 bases of the junction unmatched. CDR3 region: CSVNTGTSSYNEQFF. The CDR3 DNA reads TGCAGCGTTAATACCGGGACTAGCAGTTACAATGAGCAGTTCTTC.

This sequence joins TRBV11-3 and TRBJ2-1; D unclear. V lost 2 bases and J 8 bases, leaving 7 bases between the germline ends. Germline CDR1 SGHNT, CDR2 YENEEA. The CDR3 has 12 residues. The CDR3 nucleotides are TGTGCCAGCAGCTTAAGCGAACATGAGCAGTTCTTC. This translates into CASSLSEHEQFF.

J is TRBJ1-3 and V is TRBV19; D remains ambiguous. V was pared by 3 bases and J by 7 bases, with 10 bases between. Germline CDR1 reads LNHDA; CDR2 reads SQIVND (reference sequence). The CDR3 extends over 13 amino acids. The chain's CDR3 is CASSISTDNTIYF. CDR3 DNA: TGTGCCAGTAGTATTAGTACGGACAACACCATATATTTT.

This clonotype came up many times. The rearrangement uses TRBV28 and TRBJ2-1, with TRBD2 identical over 9 bases. Germline CDR1 and CDR2: MDHEN and SYDVKM. This CDR3 comprises 16 residues. V lost 2 bases and J lost 7; bases outside the gene matches: 9. Here the CDR3 reads CASSLGWLAGQNEQFF. CDR3 in DNA: TGTGCCAGCAGTTTAGGCTGGCTAGCGGGACAAAATGAGCAGTTCTTC.

This clonotype appeared many times. V is TRBV6-1 and J is TRBJ1-5; D unclear. From germline, CDR1 is MNHNS and CDR2 SASEGT. This CDR3 comprises 17 residues. V lost 3 bases and J lost 1, with 16 bases in between. The CDR3 reads CASSDRALEVSNQPQHF. The CDR3 coding sequence is TGTGCCAGCAGTGACCGGGCGTTGGAGGTGAGCAATCAGCCCCAGCATTTT.

The chain employs TRBV5-8 and TRBJ2-1; either TRBD1 or TRBD2 may fit D (5 bases each). Germline CDR1 and CDR2: SGHTS and YDEGEE. This CDR3 is 16 amino acids long. V was pared by 4 bases and J by 8 bases, with 22 bases between. CDR3 in DNA: TGTGCCAGCAGCCCAACTAGGACGGCTTTGGGGGATGAGCAGTTCTTC. It encodes CASSPTRTALGDEQFF. The whole variable domain, filled in from reference TRBV5-8 and TRBJ2-1, reads EAGVTQSPTHLIKTRGQQATLRCSPISGHTSVYWYQQALGLGLQFLLWYDEGEERNRGNFPPRFSGRQFPNYSSELNVNALELEDSALYLCASSPTRTALGDEQFFGPGTRLTVL.

This clonotype was seen a handful of times. The chain combines TRBV7-2 with TRBJ1-5; D not certain. The CDR3 totals 14 residues. The V end was cut by 5 bases, the J end by 6 bases, with 14 bases between. Germline V lookup: CDR1 SGHTA, CDR2 FQGNSA. In DNA form, the CDR3 reads TGTGCCAGCAGCCCCCGGGAGCGGGGTCAGCCCCAGCATTTT. Translated: CASSPRERGQPQHF.